This T cell receptor (beta chain) was identified during a study of PD-1 blockade in mismatch repair-deficient tumors. Broader study findings: Tumor-resident clones, often undetectable pretreatment in blood, expanded then contracted after pembrolizumab.

Mismatch repair deficiency was confirmed in all patients, by PCR or immunohistochemistry. TCRs were sequenced from three patients responding to pembrolizumab. Profiled with immunoSEQ multiplex PCR; TCRdb holds only in-frame clones, not every one. This sample yields 80,000 to 130,000 clones, of which over 65% are seen a single time; 6.3% belongs to the top ten. Notes on this clone: Its target is unknown.

The CDR3 totals 17 residues. CDR1 is MGHRA and CDR2 is YSYEKL in the germline V gene. The V segment lost 2 bases and the J segment 4 bases; nucleotides outside the gene matches: 11. This rearrangement joins TRBV4-1 to TRBJ1-2, with 9 positions matching TRBD1. This TCR derives from an adult with mismatch repair-deficient cancer. The sequences come from peripheral blood, collected around 8 months after starting pembrolizumab. As DNA, the CDR3 is TGCGCCAGCAGCCAACATTCACAGGGGGCACTCGGCTATGGCTACACCTTC. Its protein product is CASSQHSQGALGYGYTF.